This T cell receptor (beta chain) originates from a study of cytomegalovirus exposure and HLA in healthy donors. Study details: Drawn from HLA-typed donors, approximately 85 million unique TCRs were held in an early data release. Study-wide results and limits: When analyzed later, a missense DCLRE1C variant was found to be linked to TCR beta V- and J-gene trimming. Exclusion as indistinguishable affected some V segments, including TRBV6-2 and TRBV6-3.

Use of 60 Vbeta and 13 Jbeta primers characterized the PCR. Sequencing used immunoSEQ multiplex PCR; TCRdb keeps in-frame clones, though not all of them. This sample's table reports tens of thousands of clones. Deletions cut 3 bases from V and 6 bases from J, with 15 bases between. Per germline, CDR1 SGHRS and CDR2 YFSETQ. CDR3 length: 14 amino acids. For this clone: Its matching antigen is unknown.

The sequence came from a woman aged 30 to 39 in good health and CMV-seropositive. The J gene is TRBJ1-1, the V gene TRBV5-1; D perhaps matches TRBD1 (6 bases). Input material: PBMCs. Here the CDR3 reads CASSWTARGAEAFF. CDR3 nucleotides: TGCGCCAGCAGCTGGACCGCCAGGGGCGCTGAAGCTTTCTTT.